One sample yielded the 7 T cell receptor beta chains listed below, sequenced in a study of high-grade serous ovarian cancer treatment subgroups. Only in-frame clones appear in the TCRdb table, and some are missing; sequencing was by immunoSEQ multiplex PCR. Of nearly 7,000 clones in the sample, about 80% are singletons; the top ten hold 4.8%. Tumor samples were taken before definitive surgery or chemotherapy. Sequenced sample: tumor tissue. Receptors were obtained from a human donor with high-grade serous ovarian cancer.

The chain is built from TRBV7-2 and TRBJ2-1; no clear D gene. The CDR3 consists of 12 residues. Germline-derived CDR1 and CDR2 are SGHTA and FQGNSA. Trimming took 5 bases from V and 9 from J, leaving 11 bases between them. CDR3 nucleotide sequence: TGTGCCAGCAGCCCCAGTTTAGCTGAGCAGTTCTTC. It specifies CASSPSLAEQFF.

The chain joins TRBV19 to TRBJ2-3; a possible D gene is TRBD2 (5 bases). The CDR3 loop spans 16 amino acids. The V gene's germline CDR1 is LNHDA and CDR2 SQIVND (reference sequence). V was pared by 4 bases and J by 6 bases, with 20 bases between. For the CDR3, the DNA is TGTGCCAGTAGTACGGGGTACCCACCAGAATGGGATACGCAGTATTTT. Protein sequence: CASSTGYPPEWDTQYF.

This clone appeared once. The J gene is TRBJ2-7, the V gene TRBV14; 7 nucleotides line up with TRBD1. The CDR3 is made up of 16 amino acids. Trimming took 0 bases from V and 2 from J; bases not matched to a gene: 7. Germline CDR1 and CDR2: SGHDN and FVKESK. CDR3 in amino acids: CASSQEAWTGAYEQYF. The DNA of the CDR3 is TGTGCCAGCAGCCAAGAGGCCTGGACAGGAGCCTACGAGCAGTACTTC.

The rearrangement links TRBV6-5 to TRBJ2-1, with 9 bases lining up with TRBD1. The CDR3 is 14 residues long. From germline, CDR1 is MNHEY and CDR2 SVGAGI. Trimming removed 5 bases from V and 5 bases from J; junction bases left unmatched: 4. The DNA for the CDR3 is TGTGCCAGCAGTATGGACAGGGGTGACAATGAGCAGTTCTTC. This encodes CASSMDRGDNEQFF.

The chain has TRBV30 and TRBJ2-6; D is uncertain. The V end lost 4 bases, the J end lost 0 bases, and 13 bases lay between the germline ends. The CDR3 sequence is 16 residues long. Germline CDR1 and CDR2: GTSNPN and SVGIG (reference sequence). CDR3 protein: CAWNSSPDSGANVLTF. CDR3 DNA sequence: TGTGCCTGGAATTCCTCCCCGGACTCTGGGGCCAACGTCCTGACTTTC.

The V and J genes are TRBV7-9 and TRBJ1-4; possible D gene TRBD1, 5 bases. V lost 4 bases to trimming and J lost 6 bases, with 12 bases between them. Germline CDR1 reads SEHNR; CDR2 reads FQNEAQ (reference sequence). The CDR3 has 14 residues. The CDR3 spells CASSSTVYDEKLFF. Here the CDR3 DNA reads TGTGCCAGCAGCTCGACAGTTTATGATGAAAAACTGTTTTTT.

This chain links TRBV4-2 with TRBJ2-7, with a tentative D call TRBD2 (7 bases). This CDR3 is built from 16 residues. V was clipped by 4 bases and J by 0 bases, with 16 bases between them. Germline V CDR1 and CDR2: LGHNA, YNFKEQ. CDR3 sequence (DNA): TGTGCCAGCAGCCCGTACCTAGCGGACAGCTCCTACGAGCAGTACTTC. Translating it yields CASSPYLADSSYEQYF.